This T cell receptor beta chain derives from a study of cytomegalovirus exposure and HLA in healthy donors. 60 Vbeta and 13 Jbeta primers were used in PCR. Profiled with immunoSEQ multiplex PCR; TCRdb holds only in-frame clones, not every one. This sample's table has tens of thousands of clones. Sequencing used PBMCs. The TCR comes from a man aged 35-49 years in good health and CMV-seronegative.

CDR3 nucleotides: TGCGCCAGCAGCTTGAGGCGCGGACAGGGGGCGAACAATGAGCAGTTCTTC. This encodes CASSLRRGQGANNEQFF. The chain has TRBV5-1 and TRBJ2-1, with TRBD1 identical over 11 bases. The length of the CDR3 is 17 residues. Germline V gene sequence: CDR1 SGHRS, CDR2 YFSETQ. V shed 1 base, J shed 5 bases, and the junction held 8 bases outside the gene matches.